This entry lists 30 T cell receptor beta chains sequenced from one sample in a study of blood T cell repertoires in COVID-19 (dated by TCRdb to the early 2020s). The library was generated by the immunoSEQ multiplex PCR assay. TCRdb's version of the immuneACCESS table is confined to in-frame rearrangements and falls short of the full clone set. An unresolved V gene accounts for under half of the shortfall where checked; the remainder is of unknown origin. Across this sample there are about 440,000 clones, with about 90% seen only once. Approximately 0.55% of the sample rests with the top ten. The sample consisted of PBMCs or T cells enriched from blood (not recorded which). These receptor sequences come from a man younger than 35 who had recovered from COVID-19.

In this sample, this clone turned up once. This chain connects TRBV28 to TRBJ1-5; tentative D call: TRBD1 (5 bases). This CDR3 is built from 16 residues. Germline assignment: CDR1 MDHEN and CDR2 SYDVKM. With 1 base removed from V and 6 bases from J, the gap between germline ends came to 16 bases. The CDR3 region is CASSLSLGGGTQPQHF. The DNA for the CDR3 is TGTGCCAGCAGTTTATCATTGGGCGGAGGGACTCAGCCCCAGCATTTT.

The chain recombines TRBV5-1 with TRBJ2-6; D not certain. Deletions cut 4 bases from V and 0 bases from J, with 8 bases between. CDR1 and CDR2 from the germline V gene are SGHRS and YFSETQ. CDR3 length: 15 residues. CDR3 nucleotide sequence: TGCGCCAGCAGCGGTGGCGGCTCTGGGGCCAACGTCCTGACTTTC. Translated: CASSGGGSGANVLTF.

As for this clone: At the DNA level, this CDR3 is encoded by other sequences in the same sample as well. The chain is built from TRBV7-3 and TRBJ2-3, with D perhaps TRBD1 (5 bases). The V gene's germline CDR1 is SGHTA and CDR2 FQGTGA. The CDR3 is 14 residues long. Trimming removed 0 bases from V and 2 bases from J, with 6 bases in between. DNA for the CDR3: TGTGCCAGCAGCTTAACCAGGGACACAGATACGCAGTATTTT. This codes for CASSLTRDTDTQYF.

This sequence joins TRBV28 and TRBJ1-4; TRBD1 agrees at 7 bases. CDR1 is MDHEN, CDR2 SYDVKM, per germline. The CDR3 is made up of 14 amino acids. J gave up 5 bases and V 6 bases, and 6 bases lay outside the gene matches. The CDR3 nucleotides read TGTGCCAGCAGCTCCGGGACAGCAAATGAAAAACTGTTTTTT. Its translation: CASSSGTANEKLFF.

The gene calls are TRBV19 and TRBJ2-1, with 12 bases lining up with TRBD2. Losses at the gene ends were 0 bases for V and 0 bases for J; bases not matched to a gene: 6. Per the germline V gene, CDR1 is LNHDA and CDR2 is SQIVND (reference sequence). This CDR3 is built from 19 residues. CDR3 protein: CASSIELAGGASSYNEQFF. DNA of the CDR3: TGTGCCAGTAGTATAGAACTAGCGGGAGGCGCGAGCTCCTACAATGAGCAGTTCTTC.

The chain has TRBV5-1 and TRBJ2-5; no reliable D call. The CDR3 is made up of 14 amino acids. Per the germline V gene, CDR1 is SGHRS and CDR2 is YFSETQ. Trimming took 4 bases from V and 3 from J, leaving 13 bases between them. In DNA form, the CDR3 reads TGCGCCAGCAGCCCAGGAAGCAATAAAGAGACCCAGTACTTC. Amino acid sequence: CASSPGSNKETQYF.

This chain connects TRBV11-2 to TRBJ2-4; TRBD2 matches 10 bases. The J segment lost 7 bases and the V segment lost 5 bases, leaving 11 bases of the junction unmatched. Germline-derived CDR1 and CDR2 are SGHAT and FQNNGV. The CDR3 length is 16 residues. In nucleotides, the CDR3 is TGTGCCAGCAGCAATCCTACGGGACTAGCGTGGAACATTCAGTACTTC. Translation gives CASSNPTGLAWNIQYF. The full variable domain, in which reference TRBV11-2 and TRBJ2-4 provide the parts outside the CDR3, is EAGVAQSPRYKIIEKRQSVAFWCNPISGHATLYWYQQILGQGPKLLIQFQNNGVVDDSQLPKDRFSAERLKGVDSTLKIQPAKLEDSAVYLCASSNPTGLAWNIQYFGAGTRLSVL.

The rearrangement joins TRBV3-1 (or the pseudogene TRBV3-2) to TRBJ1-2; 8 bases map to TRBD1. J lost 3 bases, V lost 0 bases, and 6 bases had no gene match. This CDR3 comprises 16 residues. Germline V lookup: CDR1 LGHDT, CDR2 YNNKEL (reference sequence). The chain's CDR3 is CASSQDPGQVHYGYTF. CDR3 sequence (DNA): TGTGCCAGCAGCCAAGACCCGGGACAGGTTCACTATGGCTACACCTTC.

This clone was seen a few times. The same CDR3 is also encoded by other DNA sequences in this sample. CDR3 nucleotides: TGTGCCAGCAGTCCCCTAGCGGGGGCGTACGAGCAGTACTTC. Translated, it gives CASSPLAGAYEQYF. The chain is built from TRBV27 and TRBJ2-7; TRBD2 matches 10 bases. Germline V CDR1 and CDR2: MNHEY, SMNVEV (reference sequence). This CDR3 has 14 amino acids. The V gene end was trimmed by 5 bases and the J gene end by 4 bases; junction bases not matched to a gene: 5.

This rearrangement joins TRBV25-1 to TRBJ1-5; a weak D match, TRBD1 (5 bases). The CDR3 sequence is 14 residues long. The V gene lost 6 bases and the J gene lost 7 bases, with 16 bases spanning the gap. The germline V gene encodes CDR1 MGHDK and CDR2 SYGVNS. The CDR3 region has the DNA TGTGCCAGCAGATCTCCAATCCAGGGACAGCCCCAGCATTTT. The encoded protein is CASRSPIQGQPQHF.

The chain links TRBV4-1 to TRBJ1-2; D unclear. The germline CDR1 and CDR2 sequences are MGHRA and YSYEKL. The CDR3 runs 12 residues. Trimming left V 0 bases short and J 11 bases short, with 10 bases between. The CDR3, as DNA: TGCGCCAGCAGCCAAGATTTGACGGGTTACACCTTC. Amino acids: CASSQDLTGYTF.

The DNA for the CDR3 is TGCGCCAGCGCCCCCGGGACAGCTATCCAAGAGACCCAGTACTTC. The encoded protein is CASAPGTAIQETQYF. This chain joins TRBV5-1 and TRBJ2-5, with 7 bases lining up with TRBD1. Germline trimming cut 7 bases from V and 1 base from J; bases unmatched to any gene: 10. CDR1 is SGHRS and CDR2 is YFSETQ in the germline V gene. This CDR3 comprises 15 residues. Looking up the rest from reference TRBV5-1 and TRBJ2-5 gives the full variable domain: KAGVTQTPRYLIKTRGQQVTLSCSPISGHRSVSWYQQTPGQGLQFLFEYFSETQRNKGNFPGRFSGRQFSNSRSEMNVSTLELGDSALYLCASAPGTAIQETQYFGPGTRLLVL.

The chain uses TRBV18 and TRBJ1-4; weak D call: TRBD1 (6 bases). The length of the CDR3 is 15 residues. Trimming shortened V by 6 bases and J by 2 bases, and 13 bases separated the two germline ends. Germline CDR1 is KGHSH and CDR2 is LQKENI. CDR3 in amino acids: CASSPRGETNEKLFF. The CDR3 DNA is TGTGCCAGCTCGCCCAGGGGCGAGACTAATGAAAAACTGTTTTTT. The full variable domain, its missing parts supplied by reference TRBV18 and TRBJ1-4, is NAGVMQNPRHLVRRRGQEARLRCSPMKGHSHVYWYRQLPEEGLKFMVYLQKENIIDESGMPKERFSAEFPKEGPSILRIQQVVRGDSAAYFCASSPRGETNEKLFFGSGTQLSVL.

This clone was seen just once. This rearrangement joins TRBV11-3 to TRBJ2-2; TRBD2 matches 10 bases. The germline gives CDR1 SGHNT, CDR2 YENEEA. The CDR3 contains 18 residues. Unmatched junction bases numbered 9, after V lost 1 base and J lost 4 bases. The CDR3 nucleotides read TGTGCCAGCAGCTTAGCCCCCAGCGGGGGGGCCTTCACCGGGGAGCTGTTTTTT. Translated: CASSLAPSGGAFTGELFF.

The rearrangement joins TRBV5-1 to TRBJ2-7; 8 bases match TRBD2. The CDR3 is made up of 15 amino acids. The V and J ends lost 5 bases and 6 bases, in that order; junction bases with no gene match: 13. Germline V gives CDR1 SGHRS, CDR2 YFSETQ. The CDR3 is CASSGSGIGASEQYF. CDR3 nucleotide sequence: TGCGCCAGCAGTGGTAGCGGGATCGGCGCTAGCGAGCAGTACTTC.

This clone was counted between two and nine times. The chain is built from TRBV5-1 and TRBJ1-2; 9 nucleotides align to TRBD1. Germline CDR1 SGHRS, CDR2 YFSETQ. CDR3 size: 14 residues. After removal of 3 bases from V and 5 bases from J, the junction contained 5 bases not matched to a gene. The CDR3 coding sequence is TGCGCCAGCAGCTCCAGGGACAGGGCTTATGGCTACACCTTC. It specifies CASSSRDRAYGYTF.

CDR3 sequence: CASSLEIVRSYEQYF. CDR3 in DNA: TGTGCCAGCAGCTTAGAAATAGTTCGGTCCTACGAGCAGTACTTC. The gene calls are TRBV11-2 and TRBJ2-7, with D uncertain. V was trimmed by 0 bases and J by 1 base, leaving 10 bases between them. The CDR3 covers 15 residues. Germline CDR1 is SGHAT and CDR2 is FQNNGV.

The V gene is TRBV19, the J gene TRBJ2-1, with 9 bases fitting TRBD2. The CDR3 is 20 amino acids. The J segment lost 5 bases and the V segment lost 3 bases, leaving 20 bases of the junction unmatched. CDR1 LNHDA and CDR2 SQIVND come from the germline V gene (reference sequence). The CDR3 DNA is TGTGCCAGTAGTATGGCGGGCGGGAGGGCCTTGACTCTTAGTCACAATGAGCAGTTCTTC. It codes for CASSMAGGRALTLSHNEQFF.

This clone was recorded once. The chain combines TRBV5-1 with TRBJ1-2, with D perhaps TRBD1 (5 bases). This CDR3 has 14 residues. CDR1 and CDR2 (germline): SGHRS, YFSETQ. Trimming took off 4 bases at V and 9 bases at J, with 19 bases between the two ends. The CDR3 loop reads CASSGGTPRESYTF. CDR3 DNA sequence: TGCGCCAGCAGCGGAGGGACGCCCCGGGAGAGCTACACCTTC. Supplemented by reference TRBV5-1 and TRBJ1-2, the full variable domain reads KAGVTQTPRYLIKTRGQQVTLSCSPISGHRSVSWYQQTPGQGLQFLFEYFSETQRNKGNFPGRFSGRQFSNSRSEMNVSTLELGDSALYLCASSGGTPRESYTFGSGTRLTVV.

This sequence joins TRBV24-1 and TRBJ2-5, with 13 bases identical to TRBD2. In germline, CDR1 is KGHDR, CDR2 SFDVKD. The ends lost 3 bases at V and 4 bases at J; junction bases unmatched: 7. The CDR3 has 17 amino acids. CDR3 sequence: CATSDLTSGGAGETQYF. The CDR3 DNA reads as TGTGCCACCAGTGATCTCACTAGCGGGGGGGCCGGAGAGACCCAGTACTTC.

The CDR3 region is CASSLGPVPSPLHF. The CDR3 coding sequence is TGTGCCAGCAGTTTGGGGCCCGTCCCTTCACCCCTCCACTTT. The genes are TRBV28 and TRBJ1-6; maybe TRBD1 (5 bases). Trimming left V 3 bases short and J 9 bases short, with 12 bases between. This CDR3 has 14 residues. Germline CDR1 MDHEN, CDR2 SYDVKM. Complete variable domain (other parts from reference TRBV28 and TRBJ1-6): DVKVTQSSRYLVKRTGEKVFLECVQDMDHENMFWYRQDPGLGLRLIYFSYDVKMKEKGDIPEGYSVSREKKERFSLILESASTNQTSMYLCASSLGPVPSPLHFGNGTRLTVT.

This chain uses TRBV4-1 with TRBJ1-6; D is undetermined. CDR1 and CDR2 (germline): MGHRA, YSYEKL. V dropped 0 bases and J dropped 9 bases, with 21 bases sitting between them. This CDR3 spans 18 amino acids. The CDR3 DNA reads TGCGCCAGCAGCCAAGAGGAGCGACCGGCTTTCTCAAGTTCACCCCTCCACTTT. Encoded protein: CASSQEERPAFSSSPLHF.

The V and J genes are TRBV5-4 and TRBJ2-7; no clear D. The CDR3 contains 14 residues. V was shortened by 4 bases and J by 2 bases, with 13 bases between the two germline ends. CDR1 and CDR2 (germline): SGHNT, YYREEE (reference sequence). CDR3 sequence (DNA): TGTGCCAGCAGCGTACCAGGTGTAACCTACGAGCAGTACTTC. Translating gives CASSVPGVTYEQYF.

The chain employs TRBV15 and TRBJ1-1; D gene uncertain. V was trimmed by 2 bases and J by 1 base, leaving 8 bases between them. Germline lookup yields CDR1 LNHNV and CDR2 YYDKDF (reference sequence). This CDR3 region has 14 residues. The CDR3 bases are TGTGCCACCAGCAGAAGTCCAGGGAACACTGAAGCTTTCTTT. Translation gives CATSRSPGNTEAFF.

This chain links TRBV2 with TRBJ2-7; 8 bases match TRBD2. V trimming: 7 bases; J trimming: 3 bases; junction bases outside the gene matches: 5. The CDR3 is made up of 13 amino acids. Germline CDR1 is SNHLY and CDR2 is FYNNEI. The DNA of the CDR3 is TGTGCCAGCACGGAGCGGGAGAGCTACGAGCAGTACTTC. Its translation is CASTERESYEQYF.

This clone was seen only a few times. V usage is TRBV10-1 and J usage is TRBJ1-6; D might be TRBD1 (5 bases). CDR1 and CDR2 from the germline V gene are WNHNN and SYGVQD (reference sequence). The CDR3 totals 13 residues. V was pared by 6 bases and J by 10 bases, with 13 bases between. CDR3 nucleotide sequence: TGCGCCAGCAGGACAGATCTTGGCTCACCCCTCCACTTT. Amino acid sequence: CASRTDLGSPLHF.

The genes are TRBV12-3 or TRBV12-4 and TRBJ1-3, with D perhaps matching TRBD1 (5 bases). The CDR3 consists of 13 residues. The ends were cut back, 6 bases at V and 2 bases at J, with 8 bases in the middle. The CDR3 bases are TGTGCCAGCAGCGGGGGGGCTGGAAACACCATATATTTT. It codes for CASSGGAGNTIYF.

CDR3 nucleotide sequence: TGTGCCAGCAGTTTCCGCGGGGGAGTTGACTATCCCACAGATACGCAGTATTTT. Its translation is CASSFRGGVDYPTDTQYF. V gene TRBV28 combines with J gene TRBJ2-3, with 7 bases aligning to TRBD2. The junction had 14 bases not matched to a gene; V was cut back by 3 bases and J by 2 bases. This CDR3 has 18 amino acids. Germline V gene sequence: CDR1 MDHEN, CDR2 SYDVKM.

CDR3 sequence reads: CASSLGTSGGARADTQYF. In nucleotides, the CDR3 is TGTGCCAGCAGCCTCGGGACTAGCGGGGGGGCCAGGGCAGATACGCAGTATTTT. The genes are TRBV7-2 and TRBJ2-3; 16 bases agree with TRBD2. Germline V gene lookup returns CDR1 SGHTA and CDR2 FQGNSA. The CDR3 contains 18 residues. Trimming took 5 bases from V and 4 from J; bases not matched to a gene: 9.

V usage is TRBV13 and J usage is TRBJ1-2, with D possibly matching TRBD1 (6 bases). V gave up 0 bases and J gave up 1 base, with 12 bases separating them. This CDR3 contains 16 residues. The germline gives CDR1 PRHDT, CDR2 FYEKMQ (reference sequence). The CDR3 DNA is TGTGCCAGCAGCTTAGGGGACAGAATTCATAACTATGGCTACACCTTC. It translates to CASSLGDRIHNYGYTF.